This T cell receptor (beta chain) was identified in a study of blood T cell repertoires in COVID-19. Clones were sequenced by immunoSEQ multiplex PCR, and TCRdb holds only the in-frame ones, with some missing. The table shows roughly 500,000 clones, with approximately 83% occurring only once. The CDR3 contains 14 residues. Germline CDR1 reads SQVTM; CDR2 reads ANQGSEA. V shed 4 bases and J 2 bases; nucleotides not matched to a gene: 2. About this clone itself: In the same sample, other DNA sequences code for this CDR3.

The source material was peripheral blood. The chain is built from TRBV29-1 and TRBJ2-1; 10 bases match TRBD2. This sequence was found in a human donor in a cohort sampled during active COVID-19. The DNA of the CDR3 is TGCAGCGTTGGGACTAGCGGCGCCTACAATGAGCAGTTCTTC. Amino acid sequence: CSVGTSGAYNEQFF.